Sequencing of this TCR beta chain was carried out in a study of early T cells in non-severe SARS-CoV-2 infection. TCRdb passed the 5' RACE reads through MiXCR, listing each CDR3 protein once. Of tens of thousands of distinct CDR3 sequences listed, around 13% were seen once; the top ten hold approximately 8.5%. The source is an adult who was a healthcare worker with PCR-confirmed SARS-CoV-2 infection or an uninfected control (not recorded which). The sequencing here drew on whole blood, taken at baseline.

CDR3 sequence reads: CASNGEGREQYF. The CDR3 nucleotides are TGTGCCAGCAATGGGGAGGGCCGGGAGCAGTACTTC. The V and J genes are TRBV12-3 or TRBV12-4 and TRBJ2-7; 7 bases line up with TRBD2. The CDR3 is 12 residues long. Unmatched junction bases numbered 7, after V lost 7 bases and J lost 7 bases.